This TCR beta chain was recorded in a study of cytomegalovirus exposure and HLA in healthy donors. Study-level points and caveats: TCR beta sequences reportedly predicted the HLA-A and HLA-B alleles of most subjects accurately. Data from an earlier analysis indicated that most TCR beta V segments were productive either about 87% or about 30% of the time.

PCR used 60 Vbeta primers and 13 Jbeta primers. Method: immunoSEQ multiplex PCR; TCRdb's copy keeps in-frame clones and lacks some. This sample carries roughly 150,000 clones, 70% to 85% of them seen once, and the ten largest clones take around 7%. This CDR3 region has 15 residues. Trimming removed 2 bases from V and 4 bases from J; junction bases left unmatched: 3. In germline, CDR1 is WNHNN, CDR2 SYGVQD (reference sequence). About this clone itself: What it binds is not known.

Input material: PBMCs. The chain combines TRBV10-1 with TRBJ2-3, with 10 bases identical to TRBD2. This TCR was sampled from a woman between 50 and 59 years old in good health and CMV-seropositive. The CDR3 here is CASSEPSGGADTQYF. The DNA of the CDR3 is TGCGCCAGCAGTGAGCCTAGCGGGGGTGCAGATACGCAGTATTTT.